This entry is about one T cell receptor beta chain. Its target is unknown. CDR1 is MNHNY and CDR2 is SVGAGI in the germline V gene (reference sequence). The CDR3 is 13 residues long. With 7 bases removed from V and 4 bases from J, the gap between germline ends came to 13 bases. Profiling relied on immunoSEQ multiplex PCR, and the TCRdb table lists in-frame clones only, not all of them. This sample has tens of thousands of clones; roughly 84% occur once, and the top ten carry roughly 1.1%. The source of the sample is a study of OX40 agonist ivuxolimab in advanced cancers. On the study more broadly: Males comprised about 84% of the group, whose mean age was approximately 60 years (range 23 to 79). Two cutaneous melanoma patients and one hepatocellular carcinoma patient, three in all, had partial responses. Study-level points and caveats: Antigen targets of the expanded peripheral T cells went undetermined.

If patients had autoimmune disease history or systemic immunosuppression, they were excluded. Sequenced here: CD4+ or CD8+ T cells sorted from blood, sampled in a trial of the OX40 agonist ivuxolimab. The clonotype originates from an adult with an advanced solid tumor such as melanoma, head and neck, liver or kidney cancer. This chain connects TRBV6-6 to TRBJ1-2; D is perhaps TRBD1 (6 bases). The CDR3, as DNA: TGTGCCAGCACCCAAGGGGGAACCTATGGCTACACCTTC. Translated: CASTQGGTYGYTF.